The T cell receptor (beta chain) under discussion was sequenced for a study of T cell repertoires in cytomegalovirus infection. A word on this clonotype: This may be a read error: a much more frequent sequence differs by one nucleotide.

TCRdb ran MiXCR on the reads and lists one entry per CDR3 protein. This table holds some 600,000 distinct CDR3 sequences, approximately 25% found once. Germline CDR1 reads MNHEY; CDR2 reads SVGAGI. The CDR3 loop spans 13 amino acids. This sequence originates from a human donor in good health (CMV status not recorded). Some clones in this sample may be carry-over from other donors' samples. Source material: CD8+ T cells from PBMCs. This chain joins TRBV6-5 and TRBJ1-1; D is ambiguous. CDR3 in amino acids: CASTYTTAVEAFF. The CDR3 nucleotides are TGTGCCAGCACTTACACCACAGCGGTTGAAGCTTTCTTT.